Below are 27 T cell receptor beta chains sequenced from a single sample in a study of shared clonotypes between healthy human individuals. Libraries were prepared by immunoSEQ multiplex PCR; TCRdb keeps only in-frame clonotypes and omits some of them. The table has nearly 1,000,000 clones, 76% seen once. Sequencing was performed on memory CD4+ T cells sorted from blood. Subset indicated: CD45RA-negative fraction. These receptors all stem from a young man in good health.

The chain employs TRBV10-2 and TRBJ1-1; the D gene is possibly TRBD1 (5 bases). V lost 6 bases to trimming and J lost 0 bases, with 11 bases between them. The CDR3 covers 14 residues. The V gene's germline CDR1 is WSHSY and CDR2 SAAADI. CDR3: CASSNTGLNTEAFF. The CDR3 DNA follows: TGCGCCAGCAGCAATACAGGTCTGAACACTGAAGCTTTCTTT.

The chain recombines TRBV6-5 with TRBJ2-2, with TRBD1 matching over 10 bases. Germline lookup yields CDR1 MNHEY and CDR2 SVGAGI. V lost 4 bases, J lost 4 bases, and 3 bases stayed unmatched. The length of the CDR3 is 15 residues. CDR3 bases: TGTGCCAGCAGTTCCCGGGACAGGGGCACCGGGGAGCTGTTTTTT. This encodes CASSSRDRGTGELFF.

The chain joins TRBV5-1 to TRBJ2-3; 7 bases align to TRBD1. With V trimmed by 6 bases and J by 3 bases, 4 bases remained unmatched. CDR1 and CDR2 (germline): SGHRS, YFSETQ. The CDR3 totals 13 residues. The CDR3 sequence: CASNDRATDTQYF. The CDR3 region has the DNA TGCGCCAGCAACGACAGGGCGACAGATACGCAGTATTTT.

This chain connects TRBV9 to TRBJ2-2, with TRBD2 identical over 12 bases. V was pared by 3 bases and J by 4 bases, with 7 bases of the junction left unmatched. The germline gives CDR1 SGDLS, CDR2 YYNGEE. The CDR3 totals 17 residues. The CDR3 DNA reads TGTGCCAGCAGCGCGACTCTAGCGGGGGGGACCACCGGGGAGCTGTTTTTT. Translated: CASSATLAGGTTGELFF.

The chain couples TRBV7-2 to TRBJ2-3, with TRBD2 matching over 12 bases. Looked up from germline, CDR1 is SGHTA and CDR2 is FQGNSA. The CDR3 totals 17 residues. With 5 bases clipped from V and 4 bases from J, the junction kept 10 bases outside the gene matches. This CDR3 reads CASSPSTSGRYADTQYF. The CDR3 coding sequence is TGTGCCAGCAGCCCCTCGACTAGCGGGAGATACGCAGATACGCAGTATTTT.

In regard to this clone: The sample contains more than one DNA sequence encoding this CDR3. The rearrangement joins TRBV6-5 to TRBJ2-1, with D tentatively TRBD2 (7 bases). Germline loops: CDR1 MNHEY, CDR2 SVGAGI. V lost 5 bases and J 2 bases, leaving 13 bases between the germline ends. CDR3 length: 15 residues. CDR3 sequence (DNA): TGTGCCAGCAGTCCCTCGGGGGGCGCCTACAATGAGCAGTTCTTC. Translated, it gives CASSPSGGAYNEQFF.

The chain combines TRBV5-8 with TRBJ2-1; D is ambiguous. The CDR3 length is 14 residues. Germline V gene lookup returns CDR1 SGHTS and CDR2 YDEGEE. Trimming removed 5 bases at V and 0 bases at J, with 9 bases between. CDR3 sequence (DNA): TGTGCCAGCAGGAGCGACCACTCCTACAATGAGCAGTTCTTC. Its protein is CASRSDHSYNEQFF.

V usage is TRBV6-6 and J usage is TRBJ1-3; D is undetermined. The CDR3 has 14 amino acids. Germline V gene sequence: CDR1 MNHNY, CDR2 SVGAGI (reference sequence). The V end was cut by 2 bases, the J end by 0 bases, with 5 bases between. The CDR3 sequence: CASSYPASGNTIYF. The CDR3 coding sequence is TGTGCCAGCAGTTACCCCGCCTCTGGAAACACCATATATTTT.

This chain links TRBV2 with TRBJ1-4; TRBD1 matches at 7 bases. Germline trimming cut 6 bases from V and 6 bases from J; bases unmatched to any gene: 7. The CDR3 has 14 residues. The germline CDR1 and CDR2 sequences are SNHLY and FYNNEI. The CDR3 reads CASRRDSSYEKLFF. CDR3 bases: TGTGCCAGCAGGCGGGACAGCTCCTATGAAAAACTGTTTTTT.

The chain joins TRBV7-2 to TRBJ2-7; TRBD2 matches 11 bases. Germline CDR1 SGHTA, CDR2 FQGNSA. After removal of 1 base from V and 2 bases from J, the junction contained 7 bases not matched to a gene. This CDR3 comprises 17 residues. In nucleotides, the CDR3 is TGTGCCAGCAGCTTAGAGGCTAGCGGGAGGCGGACCTACGAGCAGTACTTC. Its protein is CASSLEASGRRTYEQYF.

The rearrangement joins TRBV28 to TRBJ1-2, with D possibly matching TRBD1 (5 bases). Trimming pared 2 bases from V and 7 bases from J, leaving 11 bases between. Germline CDR1 is MDHEN and CDR2 is SYDVKM. CDR3 size: 13 residues. CDR3 amino acids: CASSLQGYSGYTF. DNA of the CDR3: TGTGCCAGCAGTTTACAGGGATACTCTGGCTACACCTTC.

The DNA for the CDR3 is TGTGCCATCAGTGCCCCGGAGGGGACTAGCTACGAGCAGTACTTC. Residues: CAISAPEGTSYEQYF. The J gene is TRBJ2-7, the V gene TRBV10-3, with 8 bases aligning to TRBD2. Germline trimming cut 4 bases from V and 3 bases from J; bases unmatched to any gene: 8. Germline lookup yields CDR1 ENHRY and CDR2 SYGVKD. The CDR3 spans 15 residues.

This chain connects TRBV6-1 to TRBJ1-2; D perhaps matches TRBD1 (5 bases). The CDR3 spans 14 residues. Germline V gives CDR1 MNHNS, CDR2 SASEGT. The ends were cut back, 7 bases at V and 4 bases at J, with 16 bases in the middle. The CDR3 DNA reads TGTGCCAGCACTCTACCCGGGGGGGTCTATGGCTACACCTTC. Its translation: CASTLPGGVYGYTF.

The chain couples TRBV2 to TRBJ2-5; D perhaps matches TRBD2 (5 bases). Trimming took off 8 bases at V and 4 bases at J, with 23 bases between the two ends. The germline gives CDR1 SNHLY, CDR2 FYNNEI. This CDR3 is 16 amino acids long. CDR3: CASLDILARESETQYF. The DNA for the CDR3 is TGTGCCAGCCTCGACATCCTAGCCCGAGAGTCAGAGACCCAGTACTTC.

In its sample, this clone was seen once. V usage is TRBV28 and J usage is TRBJ2-3; 8 bases line up with TRBD1. The CDR3 is 14 residues long. Germline V gene data show CDR1 as MDHEN and CDR2 as SYDVKM. V was clipped by 7 bases and J by 4 bases; unmatched bases: 7. Here the CDR3 DNA reads TGTGCCAGCACACAGGGGGATTGGGCAGATACGCAGTATTTT. It is translated as CASTQGDWADTQYF.

The chain uses TRBV28 and TRBJ1-1; possible D gene TRBD1, 5 bases. The CDR3 has 15 amino acids. V was clipped by 2 bases and J by 2 bases, with 12 bases between them. In germline, CDR1 is MDHEN, CDR2 SYDVKM. CDR3 coding DNA: TGTGCCAGCAGTTTAGGGGGACGGAGTAACACTGAAGCTTTCTTT. Translated: CASSLGGRSNTEAFF. The full variable domain, its missing parts supplied by reference TRBV28 and TRBJ1-1, is DVKVTQSSRYLVKRTGEKVFLECVQDMDHENMFWYRQDPGLGLRLIYFSYDVKMKEKGDIPEGYSVSREKKERFSLILESASTNQTSMYLCASSLGGRSNTEAFFGQGTRLTVV.

The chain couples TRBV2 to TRBJ2-7; TRBD2 matches 7 bases. With 6 bases clipped from V and 5 bases from J, the junction kept 7 bases outside the gene matches. In germline, CDR1 is SNHLY, CDR2 FYNNEI. CDR3 length equals 13 residues. CDR3 nucleotides: TGTGCCAGCAGGTCCTTCGGGGGGAACGAGCAGTACTTC. As protein: CASRSFGGNEQYF.

This chain connects TRBV5-1 to TRBJ1-2; D gene ambiguous. Trimming took off 4 bases at V and 7 bases at J, with 17 bases between the two ends. CDR3 size: 14 residues. Germline V CDR1 and CDR2: SGHRS, YFSETQ. CDR3: CASSLAPAPSGYTF. For the CDR3, the DNA is TGCGCCAGCAGCCTCGCGCCTGCTCCAAGTGGCTACACCTTC.

The chain joins TRBV19 to TRBJ2-5; D could derive from TRBD1 or TRBD2 (6 bases each). The CDR3 length is 18 residues. Trimming left V 7 bases short and J 5 bases short, with 29 bases between. The germline gives CDR1 LNHDA, CDR2 SQIVND (reference sequence). Written as DNA, the CDR3 is TGTGCCAGTAAACCCCACAGTGAGGGTTACCTCGGGGGCGAGACCCAGTACTTC. It specifies CASKPHSEGYLGGETQYF.

This clone turned up a few times. This chain connects TRBV5-1 to TRBJ2-1; TRBD1 or TRBD2 may be the D gene (5 bases each). CDR3 length: 13 residues. Germline assignment: CDR1 SGHRS and CDR2 YFSETQ. The germline V and J ends were trimmed by 3 bases and 6 bases, with 10 bases remaining between them. This chain's CDR3 is CASSYGDANEQFF. The CDR3 DNA sequence: TGCGCCAGCAGCTATGGGGACGCCAATGAGCAGTTCTTC.

The sample holds a few counts of this clone. The chain links TRBV6-5 to TRBJ2-1; D is ambiguous. V shed 6 bases and J shed 4 bases, with 10 bases lying between them. CDR3 length: 13 amino acids. Germline CDR1 reads MNHEY; CDR2 reads SVGAGI. The CDR3 is CASRGPLYNEQFF. The CDR3 DNA reads as TGTGCCAGCAGGGGTCCCCTGTACAATGAGCAGTTCTTC.

V usage is TRBV6-1 and J usage is TRBJ1-2; 8 nucleotides match TRBD1. The CDR3 consists of 16 residues. With V trimmed by 2 bases and J by 4 bases, 9 bases remained unmatched. CDR1 MNHNS and CDR2 SASEGT come from the germline V gene. The CDR3 is CASSEISGQGPYGYTF. CDR3 in DNA: TGTGCCAGCAGTGAAATCTCCGGACAGGGCCCCTATGGCTACACCTTC.

The chain recombines TRBV6-1 with TRBJ1-4; 8 bases match TRBD1. V lost 2 bases, J lost 10 bases, and 9 bases stayed unmatched. In germline, CDR1 is MNHNS, CDR2 SASEGT. CDR3 length equals 15 residues. CDR3 DNA sequence: TGTGCCAGCAGTGAAACGAGGACAGGGAGAGGAAAACTGTTTTTT. This sequence encodes CASSETRTGRGKLFF.

The chain has TRBV28 and TRBJ2-7; TRBD1 aligns across 9 bases. Germline V CDR1 and CDR2: MDHEN, SYDVKM. Germline trimming cut 5 bases from V and 4 bases from J; bases unmatched to any gene: 3. The CDR3 consists of 13 residues. The CDR3 nucleotides read TGTGCCAGCAGTACAGGGGGCGGGTACGAGCAGTACTTC. As protein: CASSTGGGYEQYF.

The chain carries TRBV7-5 and TRBJ2-1; the tabulated D call, TRBD2, remains unverified against the DNA. TRBV7-5 is an annotated pseudogene. The CDR3 sequence is 15 residues long. CDR3 protein: CARSFCGSSYNEQFF. The CDR3 nucleotides read TGTGCCAGAAGCTTCTGCGGGAGCTCCTACAATGAGCAGTTCTTC.

The genes are TRBV7-2 and TRBJ1-2; D ambiguous. This CDR3 region has 14 residues. The V gene lost 1 base and the J gene lost 4 bases, with 10 bases spanning the gap. Per the germline V gene, CDR1 is SGHTA and CDR2 is FQGNSA. CDR3 bases: TGTGCCAGCAGCTTAGAGCCGGTGGGCTATGGCTACACCTTC. It codes for CASSLEPVGYGYTF.

The rearrangement joins TRBV28 to TRBJ1-6; 9 bases map to TRBD1. The germline V gene has CDR1 MDHEN and CDR2 SYDVKM. The V segment lost 3 bases and the J segment 10 bases; nucleotides outside the gene matches: 10. The CDR3 contains 16 residues. CDR3 amino acids: CASSFTGGGGRSPLHF. DNA of the CDR3: TGTGCCAGCAGTTTCACAGGGGGCGGTGGGAGGTCACCCCTCCACTTT.